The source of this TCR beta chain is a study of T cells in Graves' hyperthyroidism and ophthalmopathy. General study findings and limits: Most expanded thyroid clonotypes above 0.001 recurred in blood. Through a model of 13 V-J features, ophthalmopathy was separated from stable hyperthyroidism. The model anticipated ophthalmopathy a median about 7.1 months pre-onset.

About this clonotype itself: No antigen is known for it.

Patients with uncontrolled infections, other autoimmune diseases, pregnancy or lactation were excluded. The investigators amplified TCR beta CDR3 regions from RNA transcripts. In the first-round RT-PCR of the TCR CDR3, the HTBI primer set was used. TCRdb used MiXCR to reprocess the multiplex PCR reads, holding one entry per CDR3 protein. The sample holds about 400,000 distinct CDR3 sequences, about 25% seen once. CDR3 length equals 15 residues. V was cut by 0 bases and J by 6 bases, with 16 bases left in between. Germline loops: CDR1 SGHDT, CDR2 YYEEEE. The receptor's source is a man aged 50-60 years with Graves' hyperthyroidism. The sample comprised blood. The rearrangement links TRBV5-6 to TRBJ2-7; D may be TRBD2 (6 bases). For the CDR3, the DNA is TGTGCCAGCAGCTTGGTTGGGCGGGAAAGGCCCGAGCAGTACTTC. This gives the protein CASSLVGRERPEQYF. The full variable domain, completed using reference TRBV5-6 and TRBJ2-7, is DAGVTQSPTHLIKTRGQQVTLRCSPKSGHDTVSWYQQALGQGPQFIFQYYEEEERQRGNFPDRFSGHQFPNYSSELNVNALLLGDSALYLCASSLVGRERPEQYFGPGTRLTVT.